This is a list of T cell receptor beta chains from one sample in a study of blood T cell repertoires in COVID-19. The protocol was immunoSEQ multiplex PCR, while the TCRdb copy is restricted to in-frame clones and leaves out a portion. The sample includes around 140,000 clones, almost 80% seen only once; the top ten take under 3%. Sequenced input: PBMCs or T cells enriched from blood (not recorded which). Every receptor here comes from a woman aged 50 to 60 who had recovered from COVID-19. The CDR3 runs from the conserved cysteine through the conserved F or W. Each record gives: V gene, clone size, D gene, J gene, CDR3 DNA, CDR3 protein. The D gene is left open where the match is weak. Part of the rows lack a size; the others show once, few, many or a class for expanded clones.

V gene: TRBV5-1; clone size: -; D gene: TRBD1; J gene: TRBJ2-5; CDR3 DNA: TGCGCCAGCAGCTTCGGTCAGACAGGGATAGGAGGTCTAGAGACCCAGTACTTC; CDR3 protein: CASSFGQTGIGGLETQYF
V gene: TRBV19; clone size: -; D gene: -; J gene: TRBJ2-2; CDR3 DNA: TGTGCCAGCCTCCCTGCTGCTACGAACACCGGGGAGCTGTTTTTT; CDR3 protein: CASLPAATNTGELFF
V gene: TRBV5-5; clone size: once; D gene: -; J gene: TRBJ2-5; CDR3 DNA: TGTGCCAGCAGCCCTTTGCGAGCGACCGTAGAGACCCAGTACTTC; CDR3 protein: CASSPLRATVETQYF
V gene: TRBV28; clone size: -; D gene: -; J gene: TRBJ1-4; CDR3 DNA: TGTGCCAGCAGTTTATGGACAGGCCCAGCAACTAATGAAAAACTGTTTTTT; CDR3 protein: CASSLWTGPATNEKLFF
V gene: TRBV7-8; clone size: -; D gene: TRBD1; J gene: TRBJ2-1; CDR3 DNA: TGTGCCAGCAGCAAACCTATGACAGGGGGCTTAGATGAGCAGTTCTTC; CDR3 protein: CASSKPMTGGLDEQFF
V gene: TRBV6-5; clone size: -; D gene: -; J gene: TRBJ1-2; CDR3 DNA: TGTGCCAGCAGCGATGAGGGCGACTATGGCTACACCTTC; CDR3 protein: CASSDEGDYGYTF
V gene: TRBV12-5; clone size: -; D gene: TRBD2; J gene: TRBJ2-7; CDR3 DNA: TGTGCTAGTGGCACTATAGCGGGGGGGCGGTACGAGCAGTACTTC; CDR3 protein: CASGTIAGGRYEQYF
V gene: TRBV7-9; clone size: -; D gene: -; J gene: TRBJ1-1; CDR3 DNA: TGTGCCAGCAGCCTCGGCACTGAAGCTTTCTTT; CDR3 protein: CASSLGTEAFF
V gene: TRBV5-4; clone size: -; D gene: TRBD2; J gene: TRBJ2-7; CDR3 DNA: TGTGCCAGCAGCTTGCGACTAGCGGGTTCCTACGAGCAGTACTTC; CDR3 protein: CASSLRLAGSYEQYF
V gene: TRBV7-3; clone size: -; D gene: -; J gene: TRBJ2-1; CDR3 DNA: TGTGCCAGCAGCTCCCCGTCAGGGAACAATGAGCAGTTCTTC; CDR3 protein: CASSSPSGNNEQFF
V gene: TRBV7-8; clone size: -; D gene: -; J gene: TRBJ1-1; CDR3 DNA: TGTGCCAGCAGGGATATCGGGGGGGCTGACACTGAAGCTTTCTTT; CDR3 protein: CASRDIGGADTEAFF
V gene: TRBV2; clone size: -; D gene: -; J gene: TRBJ1-2; CDR3 DNA: TGTGCCAGCAGTGAGTGGTCGCGGGGCGGCTACACCTTC; CDR3 protein: CASSEWSRGGYTF
V gene: TRBV4-1; clone size: -; D gene: TRBD2; J gene: TRBJ2-3; CDR3 DNA: TGCGCCAGCAGCCTGGGACTAGCGGGGGGCACAGATACGCAGTATTTT; CDR3 protein: CASSLGLAGGTDTQYF
V gene: TRBV5-1; clone size: -; D gene: TRBD1; J gene: TRBJ2-7; CDR3 DNA: TGCGCCAGCAGCCCAAGGACAGGGGGAGGAGACGAGCAGTACTTC; CDR3 protein: CASSPRTGGGDEQYF
V gene: TRBV30; clone size: once; D gene: -; J gene: TRBJ2-1; CDR3 DNA: TGTGCCGGAACAGCGGGTCCCCATGAGCAGTTCTTC; CDR3 protein: CAGTAGPHEQFF